The 18 T cell receptor beta chains reported below all come from one sample, sequenced in a study of CD8 T cells in Susac syndrome. Reverse transcription of 0.5 to 1 ug RNA was performed with random hexamers. TCRdb processed the immunoSEQ multiplex PCR reads anew with MiXCR; each CDR3 protein has one entry. This table has about 290,000 distinct CDR3 sequences, roughly 85% appearing once. Sequenced: CD8+ T cells from PBMCs. The source is a human donor with multiple sclerosis.

The chain carries TRBV11-2 and TRBJ1-1, with 9 bases fitting TRBD1. Germline loops: CDR1 SGHAT, CDR2 FQNNGV. This CDR3 has 15 amino acids. The trim removed 3 bases at V and 3 bases at J, leaving 5 bases unmatched. The CDR3 bases are TGTGCCAGCAGCTTGGGGGACAGGGCGGACACTGAAGCTTTCTTT. Protein: CASSLGDRADTEAFF.

The rearrangement joins TRBV27 to TRBJ2-1, with a tentative D call TRBD2 (6 bases). In germline, CDR1 is MNHEY, CDR2 SMNVEV (reference sequence). V gave up 5 bases and J gave up 0 bases, with 14 bases separating them. The CDR3 extends over 16 amino acids. CDR3 DNA: TGTGCCAGCAGTCATTTTAGCGGAAGCTCCTACAATGAGCAGTTCTTC. Translation gives CASSHFSGSSYNEQFF.

This clonotype was seen more than once but under ten times. The chain uses TRBV6-2 or TRBV6-3 and TRBJ2-2; a possible D gene is TRBD1 (6 bases). The CDR3 has 14 residues. Germline CDR1 MNHEY, CDR2 SVGEGT. The ends were cut back, 4 bases at V and 6 bases at J, with 12 bases in the middle. The CDR3 protein is CASSFWWGPGELFF. The CDR3 DNA sequence: TGTGCCAGCAGTTTTTGGTGGGGGCCCGGGGAGCTGTTTTTT.

The V and J genes are TRBV9 and TRBJ2-6, with D perhaps matching TRBD2 (6 bases). The ends were cut back, 4 bases at V and 0 bases at J, with 20 bases in the middle. Germline V gene data show CDR1 as SGDLS and CDR2 as YYNGEE. The CDR3 has 19 residues. The CDR3 DNA sequence: TGTGCCAGCAGCCCTAGAACGAGGGTAGCGGACTCTGGGGCCAACGTCCTGACTTTC. Its protein product is CASSPRTRVADSGANVLTF. The complete variable domain, with remaining parts taken from reference TRBV9 and TRBJ2-6, reads DSGVTQTPKHLITATGQRVTLRCSPRSGDLSVYWYQQSLDQGLQFLIQYYNGEERAKGNILERFSAQQFPDLHSELNLSSLELGDSALYFCASSPRTRVADSGANVLTFGAGSRLTVL.

The gene calls are TRBV14 and TRBJ2-2; the D gene could be TRBD1 or TRBD2 (6 bases each). The germline V gene encodes CDR1 SGHDN and CDR2 FVKESK. Trimming cost V 1 base and J 6 bases, with 9 bases left between them. CDR3 size: 14 residues. The CDR3 DNA sequence: TGTGCCAGCAGCCAAGGGGGGGCTCCCGGGGAGCTGTTTTTT. This sequence encodes CASSQGGAPGELFF. Using reference TRBV14 and TRBJ2-2 for the parts outside the CDR3, the full variable domain is EAGVTQFPSHSVIEKGQTVTLRCDPISGHDNLYWYRRVMGKEIKFLLHFVKESKQDESGMPNNRFLAERTGGTYSTLKVQPAELEDSGVYFCASSQGGAPGELFFGEGSRLTVL.

CDR3 protein: CASSLSARGEQYF. CDR3 DNA sequence: TGTGCCAGCAGTTTATCGGCCCGGGGCGAGCAGTACTTC. The chain combines TRBV27 with TRBJ2-7, with TRBD2 as a possible D gene (5 bases). V was shortened by 0 bases and J by 6 bases, with 9 bases between the two germline ends. CDR1 MNHEY and CDR2 SMNVEV come from the germline V gene (reference sequence). The CDR3 totals 13 residues.

The J gene is TRBJ2-1, the V gene TRBV29-1; no firm D call. CDR1 is SQVTM, CDR2 ANQGSEA, per germline. CDR3 length equals 13 residues. V lost 0 bases, J lost 13 bases, and 16 bases lay in between. The CDR3 coding sequence is TGCAGCGTTGAAGATAGGATTAGACCTTTTCAGTTCTTC. Translated: CSVEDRIRPFQFF.

The chain joins TRBV27 to TRBJ2-1; D is undetermined. This CDR3 spans 16 amino acids. Trimming took 4 bases from V and 3 from J, leaving 16 bases between them. The germline CDR1 and CDR2 sequences are MNHEY and SMNVEV (reference sequence). The CDR3: CASSWTPGLYYNEQFF. The CDR3 DNA follows: TGTGCCAGCAGTTGGACCCCCGGGTTGTACTACAATGAGCAGTTCTTC.

The rearrangement joins TRBV19 to TRBJ2-1; D unclear. CDR1 and CDR2 (germline): LNHDA, SQIVND (reference sequence). The V and J ends lost 4 bases and 1 base respectively, with 14 bases between them. The CDR3 totals 16 residues. Here the CDR3 DNA reads TGTGCCAGTAGTACAGGTCCATTCCAGTCCTACAATGAGCAGTTCTTC. Amino acids: CASSTGPFQSYNEQFF.

V gene TRBV20-1 combines with J gene TRBJ2-2, with TRBD1 matching 8 bases. The CDR3 is 17 residues long. CDR1 is DFQATT and CDR2 is SNEGSKA in the germline V gene (reference sequence). With V trimmed by 0 bases and J by 1 base, 7 bases remained unmatched. The CDR3 loop is CSARDLTGEVNTGELFF. The CDR3 nucleotides are TGCAGTGCTAGAGACCTGACAGGGGAGGTGAACACCGGGGAGCTGTTTTTT.

The chain carries TRBV30 and TRBJ1-1, with 7 positions matching TRBD1. Trimming at V came to 4 bases and at J to 4 bases, leaving 6 bases not matched to a gene. Germline CDR1 and CDR2: GTSNPN and SVGIG (reference sequence). The CDR3 runs to 13 residues. CDR3 sequence (DNA): TGTGCCTGGACGGGGCAGGGGGGCACTGAAGCTTTCTTT. Its translation: CAWTGQGGTEAFF.

The genes are TRBV4-2 and TRBJ2-7; perhaps TRBD2 as D (6 bases). V lost 1 base and J lost 2, with 9 bases in between. Germline V gene data show CDR1 as LGHNA and CDR2 as YNFKEQ. The CDR3 spans 14 residues. For the CDR3, the DNA is TGTGCCAGCAGCCAAGGACTAGGTACCTACGAGCAGTACTTC. Translated: CASSQGLGTYEQYF.

The gene calls are TRBV9 and TRBJ2-7, with D unresolved. CDR3 length equals 13 residues. The germline CDR1 and CDR2 sequences are SGDLS and YYNGEE. V lost 0 bases and J 6 bases, leaving 10 bases between the germline ends. Here the CDR3 DNA reads TGTGCCAGCAGCGTAGAGGGTTACGGCGAGCAGTACTTC. Its protein is CASSVEGYGEQYF. The variable domain in full, with the rest retrieved from reference TRBV9 and TRBJ2-7, is DSGVTQTPKHLITATGQRVTLRCSPRSGDLSVYWYQQSLDQGLQFLIQYYNGEERAKGNILERFSAQQFPDLHSELNLSSLELGDSALYFCASSVEGYGEQYFGPGTRLTVT.

The CDR3 protein is CSATGATNTEAFF. CDR3 coding DNA: TGCAGCGCGACAGGGGCGACGAACACTGAAGCTTTCTTT. The V call is TRBV29-1, the J call TRBJ1-1; 8 bases are a match to TRBD1. V lost 7 bases to trimming and J lost 1 base; unmatched junction nucleotides: 5. Looked up from germline, CDR1 is SQVTM and CDR2 is ANQGSEA. CDR3 length: 13 amino acids.

The chain joins TRBV12-3 or TRBV12-4 to TRBJ2-4; D gene uncertain. V was cut by 3 bases and J by 6 bases, with 21 bases left in between. The CDR3 sequence is 17 residues long. The CDR3 region has the DNA TGTGCCAGCAGTTTCGCAAGTTTAGGAGTGTCTAGAAACATTCAGTACTTC. This sequence encodes CASSFASLGVSRNIQYF.

This clonotype was counted only a few times. J is TRBJ2-1 and V is TRBV5-1; 8 positions agree with TRBD2. CDR1 and CDR2 (germline): SGHRS, YFSETQ. The ends lost 0 bases at V and 3 bases at J; junction bases unmatched: 8. CDR3 size: 17 residues. CDR3 region: CASSLVGEGLVYNEQFF. The CDR3 DNA reads TGCGCCAGCAGCTTGGTCGGGGAGGGACTAGTCTACAATGAGCAGTTCTTC.

This sequence joins TRBV6-1 and TRBJ2-7; D is uncertain. The CDR3 spans 10 residues. Trimming removed 8 bases from V and 4 bases from J, with 6 bases in between. Germline assignment: CDR1 MNHNS and CDR2 SASEGT. The CDR3 loop reads CASGEYEQYF. CDR3 sequence (DNA): TGTGCCAGCGGAGAATACGAGCAGTACTTC.

A single count supports this clonotype. The chain combines TRBV4-3 with TRBJ2-5; D is undetermined. The CDR3 runs to 16 residues. From germline, CDR1 is LGHNA and CDR2 YSLEER. Trimming left V 0 bases short and J 4 bases short, with 15 bases between. The CDR3 nucleotides read TGCGCCAGCAGCCAAGATCGAATCGGCAGTGGAGAGACCCAGTACTTC. Protein sequence: CASSQDRIGSGETQYF.